This TCR beta chain was sequenced during a study of T-cell reconstitution after alpha-beta-depleted transplantation in children. Broader study findings: T-cell counts and diversity at one year following transplant were attributed mainly to newly produced T cells. It was surviving recipient T cells and thymic progenitors that gave some patients high TCRbeta diversity at day 60. It was reported that alpha-beta T cells came from several hundred expanded graft clones (about two months after transplant).

On this clonotype: Its specificity is unknown.

Unique molecular identifiers were used in preparing the TCRbeta library. TCRdb re-analysed the PCR reads in MiXCR, keeping a single row per CDR3 protein. The repertoire holds hundreds of thousands of distinct CDR3 sequences, roughly a quarter seen once, with around 4.8% in the top ten. This CDR3 region has 16 residues. Trimming took 3 bases from V and 2 from J; bases not matched to a gene: 7. The germline gives CDR1 KGHDR, CDR2 SFDVKD. This material consisted of PBMCs, mostly from graft donor cells, taken 360 days after TCRalphabeta/CD19-depleted stem cell transplant. The TCR originated in a female patient younger than 10 who had a stem cell transplant for congenital amegakaryocytic thrombocytopenia, so the T cells may come from the graft donor. The rearrangement uses TRBV24-1 and TRBJ2-5; 8 bases are a match to TRBD1. In DNA form, the CDR3 reads TGTGCCACCAGTGATCCGACCTACAGGGGGCAAGAGACCCAGTACTTC. This sequence encodes CATSDPTYRGQETQYF.